This T cell receptor beta chain was recovered during a study of CXCR3-negative and CXCR3-positive naive CD8 T cells. Whole-study results and caveats: More hydrophobic TRB CDR3s were found in CXCR3-positive naive cells than in CXCR3-negative naive cells.

UMI labels and 5' RACE were used to prepare the TRB cDNA libraries. TCRdb reanalyzed the 5' RACE reads, giving one entry per CDR3 protein sequence and no DNA. Here the sample table reports about 130,000 distinct CDR3 sequences. The germline V gene has CDR1 MGHDK and CDR2 SYGVNS. CDR3 length equals 14 residues. About this clonotype: Its antigen is not identified.

The TCR originated in a human donor in good health. Some clones in this sample may be carry-over from other donors' samples. This chain uses TRBV25-1 with TRBJ2-7. Sequenced input: naive CXCR3+ CD8+ T cells from blood. Subset here: CD45RO-CCR7+CD27+CD95- naive CD8+ T cells expressing CXCR3 (TNR3+). The CDR3 loop reads CASSDGGAPYEQYF.